A selection of T cell receptor beta chains follows, all from one sample in a study of spatial heterogeneity in lung cancer. TCRdb re-called the 5' RACE reads through MiXCR, storing one row per CDR3 protein. The table has about 100,000 distinct CDR3 sequences, roughly 4.5% seen once. The sequenced sample was lung tumor tissue, obtained at surgery. The receptors derive from a male donor with early-stage non-small cell lung cancer. Each CDR3 is given with its conserved first and last residue. D genes are given only for firm matches. The size entry is marked missing in some rows and otherwise reads once, few, many or a size class.

j_gene: TRBJ1-5; v_gene: TRBV12-3/TRBV12-4; abundance: medium-sized; d_gene: -; CDR3nt: TGTGCCAGCAGTTTAGGGGGGGAAAACGGCCAGCCCCAGCATTTT; CDR3aa: CASSLGGENGQPQHF
j_gene: TRBJ2-7; v_gene: TRBV6-5; abundance: many; d_gene: TRBD2; CDR3nt: TGTGCCAGCAGTTACACTAGCGGGAGTTCCGAGCAGTACTTC; CDR3aa: CASSYTSGSSEQYF
j_gene: TRBJ1-1; v_gene: TRBV5-1; abundance: many; d_gene: -; CDR3nt: TGCGCCAGCAGCTTGGCGGGAGGGTACACTGAAGCTTTCTTT; CDR3aa: CASSLAGGYTEAFF
j_gene: TRBJ1-2; v_gene: TRBV28; abundance: many; d_gene: -; CDR3nt: TGTGCCAGCAGTCCCCCCCCAAAGGGTGGCTACACCTTC; CDR3aa: CASSPPPKGGYTF
j_gene: TRBJ2-1; v_gene: TRBV13; abundance: many; d_gene: -; CDR3nt: TGTGCCAGCAGTCCCCGACGGATCTACAATGAGCAGTTCTTC; CDR3aa: CASSPRRIYNEQFF
j_gene: TRBJ2-1; v_gene: TRBV3-1; abundance: few; d_gene: TRBD2; CDR3nt: TGTGCCAGCAGCCTCCATCCGGGACTAGGGTCCTACAATGAGCAGTTCTTC; CDR3aa: CASSLHPGLGSYNEQFF
j_gene: TRBJ1-6; v_gene: TRBV14; abundance: many; d_gene: -; CDR3nt: TGTGCCAGCAGCCAGCCGGGCAATAATTCACCCCTCCACTTT; CDR3aa: CASSQPGNNSPLHF
j_gene: TRBJ2-1; v_gene: TRBV5-6; abundance: -; d_gene: TRBD2; CDR3nt: TGTGCCAGCAGCGGACTAGCGGGAGGAATGAATGAGCAGTTCTTC; CDR3aa: CASSGLAGGMNEQFF
j_gene: TRBJ1-1; v_gene: TRBV15; abundance: many; d_gene: -; CDR3nt: TGTGCCACCAGCAGAGTGCACACTGAAGCTTTCTTT; CDR3aa: CATSRVHTEAFF
j_gene: TRBJ2-7; v_gene: TRBV30; abundance: -; d_gene: -; CDR3nt: TGTGCCTGGAACCAGGGGGGCGAGCAGTACTTC; CDR3aa: CAWNQGGEQYF
j_gene: TRBJ2-1; v_gene: TRBV29-1; abundance: many; d_gene: -; CDR3nt: TGCAGCGTTGGGGACGGTGGCAATGAGCAGTTCTTC; CDR3aa: CSVGDGGNEQFF